Following are 32 T cell receptor beta chains from one sample sequenced in a study of blood T cell repertoires in COVID-19. The protocol was immunoSEQ multiplex PCR, while the TCRdb copy is restricted to in-frame clones and leaves out a portion. Counted here are around 180,000 clones, 70% to 85% occurring once; the ten biggest clones make up 6.5% to 7.5%. Material: peripheral blood. The receptors were gathered from a man older than 75 with COVID-19, enrolled during active disease.

The V call is TRBV19, the J call TRBJ1-1, with 10 bases aligning to TRBD1. Germline V gives CDR1 LNHDA, CDR2 SQIVND (reference sequence). V gave up 6 bases and J gave up 0 bases; unmatched junction bases: 16. The CDR3 totals 19 residues. CDR3 bases: TGTGCCAGTAGAGGTCGTGGGAAAGGGACAGGGGTTTTGAACACTGAAGCTTTCTTT. Translation: CASRGRGKGTGVLNTEAFF.

The CDR3 nucleotides are TGTGCCAGCATTCACGCAGGGCGGGAGACCCAGTACTTC. Translated, it gives CASIHAGRETQYF. The chain couples TRBV6-5 to TRBJ2-5; D possibly corresponds to TRBD1 (5 bases). The V gene's germline CDR1 is MNHEY and CDR2 SVGAGI. The V gene lost 7 bases and the J gene lost 5 bases, with 14 bases spanning the gap. The CDR3 is made up of 13 amino acids.

The V gene is TRBV19, the J gene TRBJ1-5, with D hard to call. The V gene lost 5 bases and the J gene lost 6 bases, with 20 bases spanning the gap. Germline V gene data show CDR1 as LNHDA and CDR2 as SQIVND (reference sequence). This CDR3 spans 16 amino acids. CDR3 region: CASSPGWQPRRQPQHF. As DNA, the CDR3 is TGTGCCAGTAGTCCAGGATGGCAGCCCCGCCGTCAGCCCCAGCATTTT.

V gene TRBV5-5 combines with J gene TRBJ1-4; D uncertain. The germline V and J ends were trimmed by 0 bases and 4 bases, with 7 bases remaining between them. CDR1 and CDR2 (germline): SGHKS, YYEKEE (reference sequence). CDR3 length: 14 amino acids. The DNA of the CDR3 is TGTGCCAGCAGCTTGGAACAGCATAATGAAAAACTGTTTTTT. Encoded protein: CASSLEQHNEKLFF.

The V gene is TRBV7-3, the J gene TRBJ1-4, with 10 bases fitting TRBD1. The CDR3 consists of 12 residues. The ends lost 4 bases at V and 11 bases at J; junction bases unmatched: 1. Germline CDR1 SGHTA, CDR2 FQGTGA. CDR3: CASSWTGGKLFF. The DNA for the CDR3 is TGTGCCAGCAGCTGGACAGGGGGTAAACTGTTTTTT.

This clone was observed a handful of times. The V and J genes are TRBV4-2 and TRBJ1-1, with 7 bases aligning to TRBD1. Germline trimming cut 4 bases from V and 8 bases from J; bases unmatched to any gene: 25. The length of the CDR3 is 19 residues. CDR1 and CDR2 from the germline V gene are LGHNA and YNFKEQ. The CDR3 coding sequence is TGTGCCAGCAGCCCGGAGCCACAGGGGTGGTTGGGGGAGTCTGGCGAAGCTTTCTTT. The encoded protein is CASSPEPQGWLGESGEAFF.

This clone is a singleton in its sample. The J gene is TRBJ1-5, the V gene TRBV7-9; 8 bases map to TRBD1. There are 14 residues in the CDR3. V lost 1 base and J lost 5; bases outside the gene matches: 1. Germline assignment: CDR1 SEHNR and CDR2 FQNEAQ (reference sequence). CDR3 sequence reads: CASSLGQGHQPQHF. The CDR3 bases are TGTGCCAGCAGCTTAGGACAGGGGCATCAGCCCCAGCATTTT.

The rearrangement joins TRBV2 to TRBJ2-3, with 12 bases identical to TRBD2. Unmatched junction bases numbered 6, after V lost 6 bases and J lost 2 bases. The CDR3 has 16 residues. Looked up from germline, CDR1 is SNHLY and CDR2 is FYNNEI. The CDR3 nucleotides are TGTGCCAGCAGGGAAAGGACTAGCGGGGTCACAGATACGCAGTATTTT. It codes for CASRERTSGVTDTQYF. Together with reference TRBV2 and TRBJ2-3, the CDR3 gives the full variable domain: EPEVTQTPSHQVTQMGQEVILRCVPISNHLYFYWYRQILGQKVEFLVSFYNNEISEKSEIFDDQFSVERPDGSNFTLKIRSTKLEDSAMYFCASRERTSGVTDTQYFGPGTRLTVL.

The chain carries TRBV5-1 and TRBJ1-1, with 10 bases matching TRBD1. Per germline, CDR1 SGHRS and CDR2 YFSETQ. The CDR3 spans 15 residues. Trimming at V came to 3 bases and at J to 4 bases, leaving 6 bases not matched to a gene. The CDR3 DNA reads TGCGCCAGCAGCTCTCGACAGGGGGCGGGCACTGAAGCTTTCTTT. Translation gives CASSSRQGAGTEAFF.

This clone came up once. This chain joins TRBV10-3 and TRBJ2-3, with TRBD2 matching 7 bases. There are 17 residues in the CDR3. V lost 0 bases and J lost 2; bases outside the gene matches: 8. Germline CDR1 and CDR2: ENHRY and SYGVKD. The CDR3 DNA sequence: TGTGCCATCAGTGAGTCGAAGTGGCTAGCGGCCACAGATACGCAGTATTTT. It translates to CAISESKWLAATDTQYF.

This chain uses TRBV4-2 with TRBJ1-2; perhaps TRBD1 as D (6 bases). V was trimmed by 0 bases and J by 4 bases, leaving 9 bases between them. Germline loops: CDR1 LGHNA, CDR2 YNFKEQ. CDR3 size: 14 residues. CDR3 DNA: TGTGCCAGCAGCCAAGACAGGACAGCCTATGGCTACACCTTC. It yields the protein CASSQDRTAYGYTF.

The chain employs TRBV18 and TRBJ2-1; 7 bases match TRBD1. The CDR3 consists of 15 residues. V lost 5 bases and J lost 7; bases outside the gene matches: 11. From germline, CDR1 is KGHSH and CDR2 LQKENI. This CDR3 is CASSNSQGFQNEQFF. CDR3 sequence (DNA): TGTGCCAGCTCAAATTCACAGGGGTTCCAGAATGAGCAGTTCTTC.

V is TRBV19 and J is TRBJ1-3; 7 bases line up with TRBD1. CDR1 LNHDA and CDR2 SQIVND come from the germline V gene (reference sequence). The length of the CDR3 is 14 residues. The trim removed 4 bases at V and 3 bases at J, leaving 3 bases unmatched. In DNA, the CDR3 is TGTGCCAGTAGTACAGGGGGAAGTGGAAACACCATATATTTT. Protein product: CASSTGGSGNTIYF. Full variable domain (rest looked up from reference TRBV19 and TRBJ1-3): DGGITQSPKYLFRKEGQNVTLSCEQNLNHDAMYWYRQDPGQGLRLIYYSQIVNDFQKGDIAEGYSVSREKKESFPLTVTSAQKNPTAFYLCASSTGGSGNTIYFGEGSWLTVV.

The chain employs TRBV4-2 and TRBJ2-3; TRBD2 matches 10 bases. Trimming cost V 4 bases and J 3 bases; bases outside gene matches: 10. This CDR3 spans 17 amino acids. Germline V gene data show CDR1 as LGHNA and CDR2 as YNFKEQ. In DNA form, the CDR3 reads TGTGCCAGCAGCCCCGCCGGAATTAGCGGGGGGACAGATACGCAGTATTTT. The encoded protein is CASSPAGISGGTDTQYF.

This chain connects TRBV9 to TRBJ1-1; 8 bases line up with TRBD1. Per germline, CDR1 SGDLS and CDR2 YYNGEE. The CDR3 contains 15 residues. Losses at the gene ends were 4 bases for V and 0 bases for J; bases not matched to a gene: 5. The DNA of the CDR3 is TGTGCCAGCAGCCGGGACAGGACGATGAACACTGAAGCTTTCTTT. Translated, it gives CASSRDRTMNTEAFF.

The chain has TRBV12-5 and TRBJ2-5, with D possibly being TRBD2 (6 bases). V was cut by 1 base and J by 2 bases, with 11 bases left in between. Germline V gene data show CDR1 as LGHNT and CDR2 as FRNRAP. This CDR3 is built from 15 residues. CDR3 residues: CASGLGGTYQETQYF. CDR3 DNA sequence: TGTGCTAGTGGTTTGGGCGGGACGTATCAAGAGACCCAGTACTTC.

This CDR3 is CASSYSAGGNEKLFF. The CDR3 DNA follows: TGTGCCAGCAGTTACTCGGCAGGGGGAAATGAAAAACTGTTTTTT. The J gene is TRBJ1-4, the V gene TRBV6-2 or TRBV6-3; 7 nucleotides align to TRBD1. With V trimmed by 0 bases and J by 5 bases, 3 bases remained unmatched. Germline V CDR1 and CDR2: MNHEY, SVGEGT. The CDR3 is 15 amino acids.

The chain recombines TRBV7-2 with TRBJ2-2, with 10 bases matching TRBD2. Trimming removed 5 bases from V and 9 bases from J; junction bases left unmatched: 9. Germline lookup yields CDR1 SGHTA and CDR2 FQGNSA. This CDR3 comprises 15 residues. The CDR3 sequence is CASSQGLAGARELFF. The CDR3 nucleotides are TGTGCCAGCAGCCAAGGGCTAGCGGGGGCCCGGGAGCTGTTTTTT.

The V and J genes are TRBV6-5 and TRBJ2-3; no definite D call. Germline CDR1 MNHEY, CDR2 SVGAGI. The V end lost 6 bases, the J end lost 6 bases, and 7 bases lay between the germline ends. There are 11 residues in the CDR3. The CDR3 sequence is CASRRMDTQYF. Written as DNA, the CDR3 is TGTGCCAGCAGGCGCATGGATACGCAGTATTTT.

The genes are TRBV12-5 and TRBJ2-3; TRBD1 matches 7 bases. CDR3 length: 13 amino acids. Germline V gene sequence: CDR1 LGHNT, CDR2 FRNRAP. The V and J ends lost 1 base and 6 bases, in that order; junction bases with no gene match: 1. CDR3: CASGLGQGDTQYF. The CDR3 DNA reads TGTGCTAGTGGTTTGGGACAGGGCGATACGCAGTATTTT. The full variable domain, its missing parts supplied by reference TRBV12-5 and TRBJ2-3, is DARVTQTPRHKVTEMGQEVTMRCQPILGHNTVFWYRQTMMQGLELLAYFRNRAPLDDSGMPKDRFSAEMPDATLATLKIQPSEPRDSAVYFCASGLGQGDTQYFGPGTRLTVL.

The CDR3 nucleotides read TGTGCCAGCAGGCCCGACTTTACTAATTCACCCCTCCACTTT. Amino acids: CASRPDFTNSPLHF. The chain links TRBV2 to TRBJ1-6; D not certain. The ends were cut back, 6 bases at V and 6 bases at J, with 12 bases in the middle. The germline gives CDR1 SNHLY, CDR2 FYNNEI. The CDR3 length is 14 residues.

The V and J genes are TRBV11-2 and TRBJ2-6; maybe TRBD2 (6 bases). The CDR3 contains 16 residues. Germline V gene sequence: CDR1 SGHAT, CDR2 FQNNGV. Trimming took 1 base from V and 1 from J, leaving 8 bases between them. The CDR3 reads CASSLVGGSGANVLTF. The CDR3 bases are TGTGCCAGCAGCTTAGTTGGAGGGTCTGGGGCCAACGTCCTGACTTTC.

The chain recombines TRBV28 with TRBJ2-2; no reliable D call. CDR1 MDHEN and CDR2 SYDVKM come from the germline V gene. Trimming took 5 bases from V and 8 from J, leaving 21 bases between them. CDR3 length: 16 residues. CDR3 in DNA: TGTGCCAGCAGTCAAAGCTTTTTTGAGGCCGGAGGGGAGCTGTTTTTT. Protein: CASSQSFFEAGGELFF.

The V call is TRBV7-6, the J call TRBJ1-3; D call uncertain. V lost 0 bases and J lost 4, with 13 bases in between. Germline loops: CDR1 SGHVS, CDR2 FNYEAQ. The CDR3 spans 16 residues. In DNA, the CDR3 is TGTGCCAGCAGCTTAGCGAGCGGGGTCGGAGGAAACACCATATATTTT. It yields the protein CASSLASGVGGNTIYF.

The chain has TRBV3-1 (or the pseudogene TRBV3-2) and TRBJ1-1; D not resolved. V lost 5 bases to trimming and J lost 8 bases, with 12 bases between them. The CDR3 runs 12 residues. The germline gives CDR1 LGHDT, CDR2 YNNKEL (reference sequence). In DNA, the CDR3 is TGTGCCAGCAGCACTAGCGACGCCGAAGCTTTCTTT. Its translation: CASSTSDAEAFF.

This clone was detected only a few times. The rearrangement joins TRBV18 to TRBJ1-2; TRBD1 matches 7 bases. Germline assignment: CDR1 KGHSH and CDR2 LQKENI. The CDR3 extends over 13 amino acids. Losses at the gene ends were 3 bases for V and 8 bases for J; bases not matched to a gene: 6. The CDR3 region is CASSPDRAQGYTF. The CDR3 nucleotides are TGTGCCAGCTCACCCGACAGGGCTCAGGGCTACACCTTC.

The chain is built from TRBV2 and TRBJ2-5, with 10 bases lining up with TRBD2. Germline values: CDR1 SNHLY, CDR2 FYNNEI. This CDR3 comprises 15 residues. The trim removed 8 bases at V and 5 bases at J, leaving 11 bases unmatched. CDR3 in DNA: TGTGCCAGCTGCGTAGGAGCGGGGGGGCGGGAGACCCAGTACTTC. This gives the protein CASCVGAGGRETQYF.

V usage is TRBV2 and J usage is TRBJ1-2; 8 nucleotides match TRBD1. The CDR3 length is 15 residues. Unmatched junction bases numbered 10, after V lost 6 bases and J lost 4 bases. Germline assignment: CDR1 SNHLY and CDR2 FYNNEI. CDR3 in amino acids: CASSATGTGRYGYTF. The DNA for the CDR3 is TGTGCCAGCAGCGCAACCGGGACAGGACGCTATGGCTACACCTTC.

The chain uses TRBV7-9 and TRBJ2-1, with TRBD1 matching 8 bases. The length of the CDR3 is 16 residues. Germline CDR1 SEHNR, CDR2 FQNEAQ (reference sequence). After removal of 1 base from V and 6 bases from J, the junction contained 8 bases not matched to a gene. The CDR3: CASSLGAGQGPNEQFF. The CDR3, as DNA: TGTGCCAGCAGCTTAGGGGCAGGACAGGGCCCCAATGAGCAGTTCTTC.

The chain employs TRBV7-2 and TRBJ2-5, with 7 bases fitting TRBD1. The CDR3 runs to 13 residues. The V segment lost 8 bases and the J segment 4 bases; nucleotides outside the gene matches: 7. Germline V CDR1 and CDR2: SGHTA, FQGNSA. In DNA form, the CDR3 reads TGTGCCAGCGGCGACAGGGTGAGAGAGACCCAGTACTTC. Translated: CASGDRVRETQYF.

The rearrangement joins TRBV6-2 or TRBV6-3 to TRBJ2-7; 7 nucleotides agree with TRBD1. This CDR3 has 13 residues. The junction had 7 bases not matched to a gene; V was cut back by 2 bases and J by 9 bases. Germline CDR1 is MNHEY and CDR2 is SVGEGT. The CDR3 nucleotides are TGTGCCAGCAGTTACACCTCACAGGGGCTGCAGTACTTC. It translates to CASSYTSQGLQYF.

This clone was counted a single time. V and J are TRBV18 and TRBJ1-5; D call uncertain. The CDR3 spans 14 residues. In germline, CDR1 is KGHSH, CDR2 LQKENI. V lost 2 bases and J lost 0, with 5 bases in between. CDR3 protein: CASSPGRSNQPQHF. CDR3 coding DNA: TGTGCCAGCTCACCAGGCCGTAGCAATCAGCCCCAGCATTTT. The whole variable domain, filled in from reference TRBV18 and TRBJ1-5, reads NAGVMQNPRHLVRRRGQEARLRCSPMKGHSHVYWYRQLPEEGLKFMVYLQKENIIDESGMPKERFSAEFPKEGPSILRIQQVVRGDSAAYFCASSPGRSNQPQHFGDGTRLSIL.